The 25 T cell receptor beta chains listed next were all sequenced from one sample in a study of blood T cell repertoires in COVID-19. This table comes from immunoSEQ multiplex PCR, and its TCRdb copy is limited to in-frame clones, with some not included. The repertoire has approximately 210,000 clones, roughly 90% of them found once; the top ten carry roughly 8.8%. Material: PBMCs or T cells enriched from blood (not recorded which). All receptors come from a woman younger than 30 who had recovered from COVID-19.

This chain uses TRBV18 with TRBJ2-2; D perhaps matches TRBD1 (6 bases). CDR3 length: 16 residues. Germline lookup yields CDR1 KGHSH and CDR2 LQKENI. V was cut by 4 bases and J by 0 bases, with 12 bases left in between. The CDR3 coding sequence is TGTGCCAGCTCACTGTGGGGACACCCGAACACCGGGGAGCTGTTTTTT. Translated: CASSLWGHPNTGELFF.

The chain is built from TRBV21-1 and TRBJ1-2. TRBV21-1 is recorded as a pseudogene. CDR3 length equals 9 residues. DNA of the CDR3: TGTGCCAGCAGCAAAGTTAACACCTTC. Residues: CASSKVNTF.

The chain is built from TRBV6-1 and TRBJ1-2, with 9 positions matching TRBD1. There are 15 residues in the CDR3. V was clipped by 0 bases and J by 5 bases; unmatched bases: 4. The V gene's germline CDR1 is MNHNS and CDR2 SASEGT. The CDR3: CASSEARTGVYGYTF. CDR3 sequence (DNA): TGTGCCAGCAGTGAAGCTCGGACAGGGGTTTATGGCTACACCTTC.

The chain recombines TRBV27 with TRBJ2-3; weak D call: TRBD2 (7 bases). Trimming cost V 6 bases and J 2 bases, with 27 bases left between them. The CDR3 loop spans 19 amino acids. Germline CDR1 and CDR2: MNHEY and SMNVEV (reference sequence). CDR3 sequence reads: CASSSIRRGGLLDTDTQYF. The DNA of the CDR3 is TGTGCCAGCAGCAGTATCAGGCGCGGGGGCCTTTTAGACACAGATACGCAGTATTTT.

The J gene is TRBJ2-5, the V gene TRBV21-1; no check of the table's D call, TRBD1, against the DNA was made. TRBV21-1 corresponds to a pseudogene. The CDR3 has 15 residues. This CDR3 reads CARVLQGSCQETQYF. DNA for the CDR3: TGTGCCAGGGTCCTACAGGGTTCCTGTCAAGAGACCCAGTACTTC.

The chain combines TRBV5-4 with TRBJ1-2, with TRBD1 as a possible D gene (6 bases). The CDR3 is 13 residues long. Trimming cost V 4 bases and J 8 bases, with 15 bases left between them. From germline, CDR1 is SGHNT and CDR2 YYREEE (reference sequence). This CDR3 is CASSVGAGDGYTF. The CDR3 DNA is TGTGCCAGCAGCGTCGGGGCAGGGGACGGCTACACCTTC.

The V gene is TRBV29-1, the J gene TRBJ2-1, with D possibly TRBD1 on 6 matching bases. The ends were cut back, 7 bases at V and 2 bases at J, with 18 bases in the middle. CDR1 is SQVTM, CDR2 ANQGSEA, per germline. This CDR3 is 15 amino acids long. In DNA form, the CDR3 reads TGCAGCGCACGGCTCAACAGGGCCCCCTACAATGAGCAGTTCTTC. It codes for CSARLNRAPYNEQFF.

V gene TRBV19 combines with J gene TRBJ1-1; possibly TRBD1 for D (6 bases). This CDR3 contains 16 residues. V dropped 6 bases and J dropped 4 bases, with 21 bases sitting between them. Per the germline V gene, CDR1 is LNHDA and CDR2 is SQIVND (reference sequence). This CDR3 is CASSPASRQAGTEAFF. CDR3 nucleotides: TGTGCCAGTAGCCCCGCCTCCCGACAGGCGGGCACTGAAGCTTTCTTT.

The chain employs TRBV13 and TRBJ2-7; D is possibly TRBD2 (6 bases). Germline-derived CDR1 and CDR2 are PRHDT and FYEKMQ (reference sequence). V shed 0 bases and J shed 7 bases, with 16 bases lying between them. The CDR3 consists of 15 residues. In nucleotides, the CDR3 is TGTGCCAGCAGCTTAGGGCGGGGCCGCCTTTGGGAGCAGTACTTC. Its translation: CASSLGRGRLWEQYF.

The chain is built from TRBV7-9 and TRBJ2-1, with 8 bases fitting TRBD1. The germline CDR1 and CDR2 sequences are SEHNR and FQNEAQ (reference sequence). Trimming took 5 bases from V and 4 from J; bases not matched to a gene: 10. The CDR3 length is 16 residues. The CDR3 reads CASSGGTGYPYNEQFF. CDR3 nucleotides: TGTGCCAGCAGCGGGGGGACAGGCTACCCTTACAATGAGCAGTTCTTC.

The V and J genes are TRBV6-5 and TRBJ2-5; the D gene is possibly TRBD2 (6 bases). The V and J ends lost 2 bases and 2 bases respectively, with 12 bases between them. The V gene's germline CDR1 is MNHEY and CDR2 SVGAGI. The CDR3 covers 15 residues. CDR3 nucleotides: TGTGCCAGCAGTTACAAGGCGGGGAATCAAGAGACCCAGTACTTC. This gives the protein CASSYKAGNQETQYF.

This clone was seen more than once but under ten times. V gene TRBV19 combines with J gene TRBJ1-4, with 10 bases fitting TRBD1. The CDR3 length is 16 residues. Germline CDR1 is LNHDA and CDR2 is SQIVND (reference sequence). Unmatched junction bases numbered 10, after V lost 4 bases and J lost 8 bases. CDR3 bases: TGTGCCAGTAGTAAATGGGACAGGGGTACACGAGAAAAACTGTTTTTT. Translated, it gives CASSKWDRGTREKLFF.

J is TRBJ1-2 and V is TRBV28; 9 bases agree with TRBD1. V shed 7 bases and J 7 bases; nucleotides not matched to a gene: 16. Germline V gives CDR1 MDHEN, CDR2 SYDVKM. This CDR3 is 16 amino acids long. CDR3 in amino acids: CASKFTMGQGVPGYTF. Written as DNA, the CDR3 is TGTGCCAGCAAGTTTACAATGGGACAGGGTGTCCCTGGCTACACCTTC.

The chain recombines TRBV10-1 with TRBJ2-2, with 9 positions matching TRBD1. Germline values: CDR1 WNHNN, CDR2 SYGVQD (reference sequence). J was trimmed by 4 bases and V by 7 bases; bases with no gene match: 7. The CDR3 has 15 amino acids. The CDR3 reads CASTWDRAPTGELFF. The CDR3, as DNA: TGCGCCAGCACTTGGGACAGGGCTCCCACCGGGGAGCTGTTTTTT.

CDR3: CSVGLAGGATGELFF. CDR3 sequence (DNA): TGCAGCGTAGGACTAGCGGGGGGGGCCACCGGGGAGCTGTTTTTT. This sequence joins TRBV29-1 and TRBJ2-2; 15 nucleotides line up with TRBD2. This CDR3 has 15 residues. Germline values: CDR1 SQVTM, CDR2 ANQGSEA. V was clipped by 6 bases and J by 4 bases; unmatched bases: 3.

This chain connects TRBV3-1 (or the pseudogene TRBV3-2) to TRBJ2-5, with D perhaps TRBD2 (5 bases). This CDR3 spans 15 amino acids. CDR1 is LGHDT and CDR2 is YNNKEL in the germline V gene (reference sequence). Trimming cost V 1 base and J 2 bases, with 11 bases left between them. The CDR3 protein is CASSQVSGSQETQYF. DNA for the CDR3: TGTGCCAGCAGCCAAGTTTCGGGGTCACAAGAGACCCAGTACTTC.

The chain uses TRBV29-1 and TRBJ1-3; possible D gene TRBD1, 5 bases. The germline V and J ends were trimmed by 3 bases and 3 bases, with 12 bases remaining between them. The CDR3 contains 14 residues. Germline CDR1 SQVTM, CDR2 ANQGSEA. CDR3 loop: CSVDAGSGGNTIYF. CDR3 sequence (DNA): TGCAGCGTTGACGCAGGGTCGGGTGGAAACACCATATATTTT.

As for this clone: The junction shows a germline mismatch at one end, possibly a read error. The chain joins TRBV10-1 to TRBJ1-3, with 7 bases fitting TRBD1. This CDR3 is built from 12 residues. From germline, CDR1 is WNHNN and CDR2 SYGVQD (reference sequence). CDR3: CASSESSLDRRF. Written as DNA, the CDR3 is TGCGCCAGCAGTGAATCGTCTTTGGACAGGAGATTT.

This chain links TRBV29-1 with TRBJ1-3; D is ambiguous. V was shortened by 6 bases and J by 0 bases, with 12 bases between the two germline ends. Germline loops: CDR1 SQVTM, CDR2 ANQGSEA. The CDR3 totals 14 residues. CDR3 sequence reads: CSVGNGGSGNTIYF. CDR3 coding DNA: TGCAGCGTGGGCAACGGTGGCTCTGGAAACACCATATATTTT. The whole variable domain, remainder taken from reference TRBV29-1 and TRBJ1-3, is SAVISQKPSRDICQRGTSLTIQCQVDSQVTMMFWYRQQPGQSLTLIATANQGSEATYESGFVIDKFPISRPNLTFSTLTVSNMSPEDSSIYLCSVGNGGSGNTIYFGEGSWLTVV.

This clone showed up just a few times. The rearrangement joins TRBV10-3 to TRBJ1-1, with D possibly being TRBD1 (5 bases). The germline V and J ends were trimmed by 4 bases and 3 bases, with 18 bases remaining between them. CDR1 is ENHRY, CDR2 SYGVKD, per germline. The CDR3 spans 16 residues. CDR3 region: CAISGRSGGGHTEAFF. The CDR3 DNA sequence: TGTGCCATCAGTGGAAGGAGCGGGGGAGGTCACACTGAAGCTTTCTTT.

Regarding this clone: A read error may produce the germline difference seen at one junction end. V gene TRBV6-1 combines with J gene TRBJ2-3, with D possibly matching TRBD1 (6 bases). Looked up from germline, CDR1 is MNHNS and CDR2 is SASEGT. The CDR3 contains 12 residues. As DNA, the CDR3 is TGTGCCAGCAGTGAAAACACAGGGTGCCCCAATTTT. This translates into CASSENTGCPNF.

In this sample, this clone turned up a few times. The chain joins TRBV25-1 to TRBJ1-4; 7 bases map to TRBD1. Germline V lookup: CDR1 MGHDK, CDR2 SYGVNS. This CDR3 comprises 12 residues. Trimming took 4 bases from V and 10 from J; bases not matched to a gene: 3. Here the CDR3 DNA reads TGTGCCAGCAGTGCAGGGGGAGGAAAACTGTTTTTT. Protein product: CASSAGGGKLFF.

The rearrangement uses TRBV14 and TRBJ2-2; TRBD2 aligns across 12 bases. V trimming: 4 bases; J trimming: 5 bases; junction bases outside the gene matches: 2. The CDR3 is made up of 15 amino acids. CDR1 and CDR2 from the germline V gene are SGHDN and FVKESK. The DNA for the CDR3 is TGTGCCAGCAGCCCAGGACTAGCGGGGACCGGGGAGCTGTTTTTT. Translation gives CASSPGLAGTGELFF.

CDR3 in DNA: TGTGCCAGCAGGTCGAACAGGGGGGAGACCCAGTACTTC. It translates to CASRSNRGETQYF. V is TRBV2 and J is TRBJ2-5; the match to TRBD1 covers 8 bases. Per the germline V gene, CDR1 is SNHLY and CDR2 is FYNNEI. V lost 6 bases, J lost 5 bases, and 5 bases stayed unmatched. This CDR3 region has 13 residues.

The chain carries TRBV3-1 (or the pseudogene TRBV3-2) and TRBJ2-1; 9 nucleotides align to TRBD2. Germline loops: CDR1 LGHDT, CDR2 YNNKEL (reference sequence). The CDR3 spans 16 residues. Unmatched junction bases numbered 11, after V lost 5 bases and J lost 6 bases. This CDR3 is CASSDLGGGAGNEQFF. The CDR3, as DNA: TGTGCCAGCAGCGACCTAGGCGGGGGGGCTGGCAATGAGCAGTTCTTC.